This TCR beta chain was retrieved from a study of metastatic and nonmetastatic thyroid tumors. About the research overall: A comparison of repertoires was made across blood and tumor or nodule tissue from malignant and benign thyroid patients.

This clone came up many times. Sequence at one end of the junction differs from germline and may be a read error. None of the patients had undergone any treatment ahead of thyroid surgery. This CDR3 spans 16 amino acids. From germline, CDR1 is MDHEN and CDR2 SYDVKM. In the original analysis: The authors used CDR3 differences across clinicopathological groups to build a distant-metastasis classifier for papillary thyroid cancer. Using MiXCR, TCRdb re-called clones from the PCR reads. V and J calls and clone size were set by TCRdb, not the authors. Here the sample spans roughly 13,000 clones, 28% being singletons.

V usage is TRBV28 and J usage is TRBJ2-3, with D possibly matching TRBD2 (6 bases). The clonotype was recovered from a female donor with papillary thyroid cancer or a benign thyroid nodule (not recorded which). Some clones in this sample may be carry-over from other donors' samples. The sample comprised tumor tissue. The CDR3 DNA follows: TGTGCCAGCAGCTCGGCTAGCGTCTATTTCACAGATGCGCAGTATTTT. Amino acid sequence: CASSSASVYFTDAQYF.